The subject of this entry is one TCR beta chain. No antigen is known for it. The sample comes from a study of T-cell reconstitution after alpha-beta-depleted transplantation in children. TCRbeta library preparation incorporated unique molecular identifiers. Each CDR3 protein is one row after TCRdb ran MiXCR on the PCR reads. The sample lists 330,000 or so distinct CDR3 sequences, about 7.3% seen once, with approximately 9% in the top ten. Study conclusions and caveats: When one year had passed after transplant, most T-cell counts and diversity came from newly produced T cells.

This TCR derives from a female patient aged 2-15 years who had a stem cell transplant for Fanconi anemia, so the T cells may come from the graft donor. Here the sequenced sample was peripheral blood, taken 360 days after TCRalphabeta/CD19-depleted stem cell transplant.

DNA of the CDR3: TGTGCCACCGGGCCGCAGGGTGATCAGCCCCAGCATTTT. Amino acid sequence: CATGPQGDQPQHF. The gene calls are TRBV6-5 and TRBJ1-5, with D maybe TRBD1 (5 bases). Trimming removed 10 bases at V and 5 bases at J, with 15 bases between. Germline-derived CDR1 and CDR2 are MNHEY and SVGAGI. The CDR3 covers 13 residues.